Listed below are T cell receptor beta chains from one sample, sequenced in a study. TCRdb re-called the reads through MiXCR, storing one row per CDR3 protein. In the table there are more than 5,500 distinct CDR3 sequences, roughly 32% of which are singletons. Sequenced: blood. These receptors were collected from a human donor. Both conserved end residues are part of each CDR3. Clone size is not always given. Where it is, it says once, few, many or a class for expanded clones.

CDR3: CATRSGEGNTIYF; J: TRBJ1-3; V: TRBV15; size: -
CDR3: CAWASPGGIPDGYTF; J: TRBJ1-2; V: TRBV30; size: medium-sized
CDR3: CASSFGLNTEAFF; J: TRBJ1-1; V: TRBV5-1; size: -
CDR3: CSGGDRVSEKLFF; J: TRBJ1-4; V: TRBV29-1; size: few
CDR3: CASSPRDRGPEAFF; J: TRBJ1-1; V: TRBV4-2; size: medium-sized
CDR3: CSGGPRSEKLFF; J: TRBJ1-4; V: TRBV29-1; size: medium-sized
CDR3: CSVGSRGTGPFETGNTIYF; J: TRBJ1-3; V: TRBV29-1; size: many
CDR3: CASSQDAPEGYTF; J: TRBJ1-2; V: TRBV14; size: medium-sized
CDR3: CAWTEAFF; J: TRBJ1-1; V: TRBV30; size: -
CDR3: CASSLRGGGGLNSEAFF; J: TRBJ1-1; V: TRBV7-3; size: -
CDR3: CSVVALAKNIQYF; J: TRBJ2-4; V: TRBV29-1; size: medium-sized
CDR3: CASSVYRGGSGNTIYF; J: TRBJ1-3; V: TRBV4-2; size: medium-sized
CDR3: CASSRDPGQQAQHF; J: TRBJ1-5; V: TRBV12-3/TRBV12-4; size: many